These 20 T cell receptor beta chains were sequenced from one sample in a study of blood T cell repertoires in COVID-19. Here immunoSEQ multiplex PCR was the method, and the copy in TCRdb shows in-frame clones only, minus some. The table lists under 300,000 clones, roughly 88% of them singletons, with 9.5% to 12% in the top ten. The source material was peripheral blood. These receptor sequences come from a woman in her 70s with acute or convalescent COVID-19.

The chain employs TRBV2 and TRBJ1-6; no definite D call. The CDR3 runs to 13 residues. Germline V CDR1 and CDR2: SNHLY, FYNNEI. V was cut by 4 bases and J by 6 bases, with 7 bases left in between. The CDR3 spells CASSVQVNSPLHF. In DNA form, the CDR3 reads TGTGCCAGCAGTGTCCAGGTTAATTCACCCCTCCACTTT.

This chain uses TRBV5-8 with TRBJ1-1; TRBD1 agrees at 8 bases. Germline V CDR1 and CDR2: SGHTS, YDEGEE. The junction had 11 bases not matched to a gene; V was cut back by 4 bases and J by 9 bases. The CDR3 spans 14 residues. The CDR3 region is CASSPRTGWVKAFF. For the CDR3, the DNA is TGTGCCAGCAGCCCACGGACAGGGTGGGTAAAAGCTTTCTTT.

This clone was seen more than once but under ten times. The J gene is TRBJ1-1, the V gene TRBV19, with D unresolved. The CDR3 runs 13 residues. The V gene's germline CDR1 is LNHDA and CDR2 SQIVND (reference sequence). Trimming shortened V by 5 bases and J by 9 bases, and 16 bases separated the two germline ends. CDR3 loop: CASSARGLSKAFF. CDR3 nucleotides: TGTGCCAGTAGTGCCCGGGGTCTTTCGAAAGCTTTCTTT.

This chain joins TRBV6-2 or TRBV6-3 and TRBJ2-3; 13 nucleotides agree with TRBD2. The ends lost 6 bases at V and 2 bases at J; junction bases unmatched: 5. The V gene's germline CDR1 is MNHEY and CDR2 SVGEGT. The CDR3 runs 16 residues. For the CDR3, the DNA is TGTGCCAGCAGCCAAGGACTAGCGGGGGTCACAGATACGCAGTATTTT. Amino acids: CASSQGLAGVTDTQYF.

The DNA of the CDR3 is TGTGCCAGCAGCGTAGTGGACAGGGCTAGCACAGATACGCAGTATTTT. This gives the protein CASSVVDRASTDTQYF. J is TRBJ2-3 and V is TRBV9; 8 bases fit TRBD1. V was clipped by 0 bases and J by 0 bases; unmatched bases: 3. This CDR3 contains 16 residues. Germline V gene sequence: CDR1 SGDLS, CDR2 YYNGEE.

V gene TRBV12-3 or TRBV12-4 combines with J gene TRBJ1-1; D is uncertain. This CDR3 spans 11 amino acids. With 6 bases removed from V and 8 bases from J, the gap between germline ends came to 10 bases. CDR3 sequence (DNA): TGTGCCAGCAGCCGAACACCGGAAGCTTTCTTT. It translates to CASSRTPEAFF.

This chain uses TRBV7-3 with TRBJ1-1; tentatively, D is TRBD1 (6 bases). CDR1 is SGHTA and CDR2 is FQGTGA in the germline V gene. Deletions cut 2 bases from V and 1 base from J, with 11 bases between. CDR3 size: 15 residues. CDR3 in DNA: TGTGCCAGCAGCTTATTAGGGGGGGCGAACACTGAAGCTTTCTTT. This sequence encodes CASSLLGGANTEAFF. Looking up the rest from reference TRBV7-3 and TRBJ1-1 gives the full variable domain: GAGVSQTPSNKVTEKGKYVELRCDPISGHTALYWYRQSLGQGPEFLIYFQGTGAADDSGLPNDRFFAVRPEGSVSTLKIQRTERGDSAVYLCASSLLGGANTEAFFGQGTRLTVV.

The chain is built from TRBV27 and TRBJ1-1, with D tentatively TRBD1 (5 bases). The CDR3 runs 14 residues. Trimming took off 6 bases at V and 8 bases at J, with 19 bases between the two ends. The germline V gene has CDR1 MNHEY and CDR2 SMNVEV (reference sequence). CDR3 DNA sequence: TGTGCCAGCAGAGGAGGGACGCGGAGTTTAGAAGCTTTCTTT. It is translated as CASRGGTRSLEAFF.

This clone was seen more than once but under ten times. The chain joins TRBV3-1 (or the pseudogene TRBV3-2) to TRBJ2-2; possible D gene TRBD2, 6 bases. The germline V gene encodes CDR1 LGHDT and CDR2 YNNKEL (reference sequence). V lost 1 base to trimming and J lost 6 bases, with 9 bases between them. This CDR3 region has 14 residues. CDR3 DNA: TGTGCCAGCAGCCAAGGGGGCGGGGCCGGGGAGCTGTTTTTT. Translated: CASSQGGGAGELFF.

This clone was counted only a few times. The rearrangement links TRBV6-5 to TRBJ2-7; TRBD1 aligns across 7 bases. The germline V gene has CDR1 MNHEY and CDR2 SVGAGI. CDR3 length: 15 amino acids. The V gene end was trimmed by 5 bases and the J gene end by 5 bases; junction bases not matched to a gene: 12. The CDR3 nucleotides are TGTGCCAGCAGTCTACAGGGGACCCTAGTGAACGAGCAGTACTTC. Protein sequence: CASSLQGTLVNEQYF.

CDR3 nucleotides: TGTGCCAGCAGTTACGATGAGACACCCTATGGCTACACCTTC. Translating it yields CASSYDETPYGYTF. The gene calls are TRBV6-2 or TRBV6-3 and TRBJ1-2, with D uncertain. The CDR3 consists of 14 residues. Germline CDR1 and CDR2: MNHEY and SVGEGT. Trimming removed 2 bases from V and 4 bases from J, with 11 bases in between.

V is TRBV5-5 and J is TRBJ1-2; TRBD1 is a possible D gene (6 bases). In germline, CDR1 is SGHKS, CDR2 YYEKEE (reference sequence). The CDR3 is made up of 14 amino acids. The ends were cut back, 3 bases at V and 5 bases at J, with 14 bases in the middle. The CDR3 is CASSSLQGNYGYTF. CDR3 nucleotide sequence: TGTGCCAGCAGCTCCCTACAGGGCAATTATGGCTACACCTTC.

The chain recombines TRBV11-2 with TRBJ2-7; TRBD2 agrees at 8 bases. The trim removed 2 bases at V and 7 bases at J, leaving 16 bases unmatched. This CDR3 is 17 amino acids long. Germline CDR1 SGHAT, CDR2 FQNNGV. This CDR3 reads CASSLLLLAGGRVEQYF. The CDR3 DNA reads TGTGCCAGCAGCTTACTTCTTCTGGCGGGGGGTCGCGTGGAGCAGTACTTC.

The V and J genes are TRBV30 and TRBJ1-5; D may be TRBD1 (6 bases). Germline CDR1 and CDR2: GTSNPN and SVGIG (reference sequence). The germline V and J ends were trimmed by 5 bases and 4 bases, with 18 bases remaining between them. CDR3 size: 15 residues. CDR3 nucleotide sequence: TGTGCCTGGCAAATGGGGGCCTACTCAAATCAGCCCCAGCATTTT. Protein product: CAWQMGAYSNQPQHF.

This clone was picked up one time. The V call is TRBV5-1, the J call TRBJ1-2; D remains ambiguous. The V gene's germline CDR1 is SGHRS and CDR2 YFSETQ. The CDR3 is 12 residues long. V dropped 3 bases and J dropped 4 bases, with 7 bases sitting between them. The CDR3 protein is CASSSGRYGYTF. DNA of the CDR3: TGCGCCAGCAGCTCGGGTCGCTATGGCTACACCTTC.

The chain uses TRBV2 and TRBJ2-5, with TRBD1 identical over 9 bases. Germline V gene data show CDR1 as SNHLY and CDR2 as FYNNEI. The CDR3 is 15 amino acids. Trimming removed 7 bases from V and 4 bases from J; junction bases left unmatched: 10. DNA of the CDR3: TGTGCCAGCACCGACAGGGGGTTAGAGGGAGAGACCCAGTACTTC. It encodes CASTDRGLEGETQYF.

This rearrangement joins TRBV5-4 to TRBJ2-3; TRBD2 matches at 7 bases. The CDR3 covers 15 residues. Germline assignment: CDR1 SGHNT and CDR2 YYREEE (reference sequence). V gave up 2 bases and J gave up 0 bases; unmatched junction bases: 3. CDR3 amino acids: CASSFSSGSTDTQYF. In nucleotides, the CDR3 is TGTGCCAGCAGCTTTTCTAGCGGAAGCACAGATACGCAGTATTTT. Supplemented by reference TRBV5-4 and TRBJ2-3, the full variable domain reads ETGVTQSPTHLIKTRGQQVTLRCSSQSGHNTVSWYQQALGQGPQFIFQYYREEENGRGNFPPRFSGLQFPNYSSELNVNALELDDSALYLCASSFSSGSTDTQYFGPGTRLTVL.

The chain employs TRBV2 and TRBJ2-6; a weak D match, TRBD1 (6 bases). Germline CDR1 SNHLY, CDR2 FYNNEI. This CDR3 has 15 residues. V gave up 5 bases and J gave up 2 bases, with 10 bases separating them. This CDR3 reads CASSSNRAGANVLTF. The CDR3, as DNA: TGTGCCAGCAGTTCCAACAGGGCTGGGGCCAACGTCCTGACTTTC.

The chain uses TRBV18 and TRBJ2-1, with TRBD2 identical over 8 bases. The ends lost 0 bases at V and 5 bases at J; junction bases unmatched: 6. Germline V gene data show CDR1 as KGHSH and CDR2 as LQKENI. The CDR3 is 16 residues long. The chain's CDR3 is CASSPPLTGGHNEQFF. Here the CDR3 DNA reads TGTGCCAGCTCACCACCCCTAACGGGGGGGCACAATGAGCAGTTCTTC.

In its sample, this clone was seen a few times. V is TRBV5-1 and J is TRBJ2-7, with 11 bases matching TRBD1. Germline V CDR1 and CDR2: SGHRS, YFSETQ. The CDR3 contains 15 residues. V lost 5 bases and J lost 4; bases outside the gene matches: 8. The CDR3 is CASSPGQGDVYEQYF. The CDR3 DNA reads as TGCGCCAGCAGTCCGGGACAGGGGGATGTGTACGAGCAGTACTTC. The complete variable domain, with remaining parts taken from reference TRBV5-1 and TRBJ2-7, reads KAGVTQTPRYLIKTRGQQVTLSCSPISGHRSVSWYQQTPGQGLQFLFEYFSETQRNKGNFPGRFSGRQFSNSRSEMNVSTLELGDSALYLCASSPGQGDVYEQYFGPGTRLTVT.